The subject of this entry is one TCR beta chain. Sequencing of TCR beta drew on CD8+ and CD4+ T cells from blood. It was with random hexamers that about 0.45 to 1 ug RNA was reverse transcribed. TCRdb independently ran MiXCR on the immunoSEQ multiplex PCR reads; one entry per CDR3 protein. The sample has just over 300,000 distinct CDR3 sequences, 92% seen once; the top ten hold approximately 0.065%. This sample is part of a study of CD8 T cells in Susac syndrome. This CDR3 is built from 13 residues. V was clipped by 4 bases and J by 4 bases, with 9 bases between them. Germline CDR1 is SGHTA and CDR2 is FQGTGA.

The origin of this receptor is a human donor with multiple sclerosis. The chain employs TRBV7-3 and TRBJ2-3; D is ambiguous. The specimen sequenced was CD4+ T cells from PBMCs. In DNA form, the CDR3 reads TGTGCCAGCAGCTACGGGCGAGCAGATACGCAGTATTTT. It codes for CASSYGRADTQYF.